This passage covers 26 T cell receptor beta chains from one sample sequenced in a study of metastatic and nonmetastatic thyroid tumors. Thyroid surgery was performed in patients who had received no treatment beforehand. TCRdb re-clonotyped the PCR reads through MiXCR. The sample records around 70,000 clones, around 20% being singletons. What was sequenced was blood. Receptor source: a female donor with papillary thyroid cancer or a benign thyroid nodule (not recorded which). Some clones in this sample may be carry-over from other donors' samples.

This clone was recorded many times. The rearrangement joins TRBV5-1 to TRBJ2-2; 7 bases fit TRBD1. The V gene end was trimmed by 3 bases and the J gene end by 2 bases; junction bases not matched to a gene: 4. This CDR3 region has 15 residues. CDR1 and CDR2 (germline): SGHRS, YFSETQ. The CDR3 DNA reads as TGCGCCAGCAGCTCAAACAGGGGAAACACCGGGGAGCTGTTTTTT. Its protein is CASSSNRGNTGELFF. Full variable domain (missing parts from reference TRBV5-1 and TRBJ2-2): KAGVTQTPRYLIKTRGQQVTLSCSPISGHRSVSWYQQTPGQGLQFLFEYFSETQRNKGNFPGRFSGRQFSNSRSEMNVSTLELGDSALYLCASSSNRGNTGELFFGEGSRLTVL.

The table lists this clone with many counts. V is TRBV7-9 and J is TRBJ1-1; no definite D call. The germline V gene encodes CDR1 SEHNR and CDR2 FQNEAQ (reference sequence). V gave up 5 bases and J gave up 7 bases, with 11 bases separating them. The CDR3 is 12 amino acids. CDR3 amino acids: CASSPAAVEAFF. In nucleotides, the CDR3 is TGTGCCAGCAGCCCCGCGGCGGTTGAAGCTTTCTTT.

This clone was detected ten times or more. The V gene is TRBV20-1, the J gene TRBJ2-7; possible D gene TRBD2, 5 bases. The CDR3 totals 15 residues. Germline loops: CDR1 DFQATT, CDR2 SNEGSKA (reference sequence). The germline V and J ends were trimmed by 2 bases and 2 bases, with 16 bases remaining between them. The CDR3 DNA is TGCAGTGCTAGACCCCAAGGAAGGGAGCCCTACGAGCAGTACTTC. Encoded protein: CSARPQGREPYEQYF.

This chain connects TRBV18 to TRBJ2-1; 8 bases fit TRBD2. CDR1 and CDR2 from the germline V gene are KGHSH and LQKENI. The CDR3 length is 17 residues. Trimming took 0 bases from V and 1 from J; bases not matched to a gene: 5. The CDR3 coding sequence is TGTGCCAGCTCACCACCGAAGGTAGCGGGATCCTACAATGAGCAGTTCTTC. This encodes CASSPPKVAGSYNEQFF.

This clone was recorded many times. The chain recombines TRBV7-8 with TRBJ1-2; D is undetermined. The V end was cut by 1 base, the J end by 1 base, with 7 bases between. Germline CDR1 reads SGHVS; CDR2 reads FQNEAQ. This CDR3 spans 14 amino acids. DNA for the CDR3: TGTGCCAGCAGCTTAGAGGCCATTAACTATGGCTACACCTTC. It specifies CASSLEAINYGYTF.

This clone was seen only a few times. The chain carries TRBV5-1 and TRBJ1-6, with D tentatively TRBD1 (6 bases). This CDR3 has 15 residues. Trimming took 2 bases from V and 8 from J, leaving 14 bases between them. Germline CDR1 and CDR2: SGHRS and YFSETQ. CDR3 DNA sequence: TGCGCCAGCAGCTTCTCTCCGGGGGCGGATTCACCCCTCCACTTT. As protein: CASSFSPGADSPLHF.

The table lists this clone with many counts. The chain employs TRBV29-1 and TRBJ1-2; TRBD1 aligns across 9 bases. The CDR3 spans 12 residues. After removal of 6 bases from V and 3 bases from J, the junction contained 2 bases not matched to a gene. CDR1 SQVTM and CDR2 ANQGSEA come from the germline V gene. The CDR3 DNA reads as TGCAGCGTCGGGGACAGGGACTATGGCTACACCTTC. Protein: CSVGDRDYGYTF.

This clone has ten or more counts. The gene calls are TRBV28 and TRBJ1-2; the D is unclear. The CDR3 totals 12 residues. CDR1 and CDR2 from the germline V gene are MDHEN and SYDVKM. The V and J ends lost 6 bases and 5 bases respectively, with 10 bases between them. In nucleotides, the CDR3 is TGTGCCAGCAGCCCGAGTGGGTATGGCTACACCTTC. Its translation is CASSPSGYGYTF.

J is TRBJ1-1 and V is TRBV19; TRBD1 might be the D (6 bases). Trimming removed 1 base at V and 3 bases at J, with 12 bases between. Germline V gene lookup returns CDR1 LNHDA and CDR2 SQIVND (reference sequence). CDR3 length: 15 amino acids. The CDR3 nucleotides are TGTGCCAGTAGTATAGGAAGGGGGGGCGACACTGAAGCTTTCTTT. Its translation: CASSIGRGGDTEAFF.

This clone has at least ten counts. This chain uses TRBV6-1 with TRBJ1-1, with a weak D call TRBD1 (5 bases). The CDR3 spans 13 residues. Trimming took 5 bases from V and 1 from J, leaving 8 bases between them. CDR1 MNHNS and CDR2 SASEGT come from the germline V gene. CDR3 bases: TGTGCCAGCAGTTGGGGGGGGAACACTGAAGCTTTCTTT. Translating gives CASSWGGNTEAFF.

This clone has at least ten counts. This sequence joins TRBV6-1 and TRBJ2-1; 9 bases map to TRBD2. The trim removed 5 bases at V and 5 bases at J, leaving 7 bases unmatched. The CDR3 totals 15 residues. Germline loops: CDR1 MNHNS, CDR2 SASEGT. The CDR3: CASSYALAGNNEQFF. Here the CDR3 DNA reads TGTGCCAGCAGTTATGCGCTAGCGGGAAACAATGAGCAGTTCTTC.

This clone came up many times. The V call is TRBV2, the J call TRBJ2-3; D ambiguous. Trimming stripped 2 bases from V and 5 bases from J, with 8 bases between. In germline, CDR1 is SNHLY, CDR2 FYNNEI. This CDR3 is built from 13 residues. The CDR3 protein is CASSERPVDTQYF. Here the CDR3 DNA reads TGTGCCAGCAGTGAAAGGCCAGTAGATACGCAGTATTTT.

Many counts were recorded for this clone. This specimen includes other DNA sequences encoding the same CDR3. CDR3 amino acids: CASSRGYNEQFF. The CDR3 bases are TGCGCCAGCAGCCGGGGCTACAATGAGCAGTTCTTC. The chain is built from TRBV5-1 and TRBJ2-1; TRBD2 is a possible D gene (5 bases). This CDR3 spans 12 amino acids. V dropped 4 bases and J dropped 3 bases, with 5 bases sitting between them. Germline-derived CDR1 and CDR2 are SGHRS and YFSETQ.

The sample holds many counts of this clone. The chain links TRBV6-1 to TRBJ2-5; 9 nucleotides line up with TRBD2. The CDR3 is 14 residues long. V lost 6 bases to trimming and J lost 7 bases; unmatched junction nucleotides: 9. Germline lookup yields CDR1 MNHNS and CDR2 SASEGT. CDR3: CASSLGLARATQYF. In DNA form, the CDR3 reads TGTGCCAGCAGCCTAGGACTAGCGAGGGCGACCCAGTACTTC.

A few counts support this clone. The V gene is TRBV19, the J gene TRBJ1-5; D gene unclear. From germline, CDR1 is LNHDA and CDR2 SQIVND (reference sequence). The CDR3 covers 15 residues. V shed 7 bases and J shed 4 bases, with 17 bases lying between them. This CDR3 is CASKDQSLINQPQHF. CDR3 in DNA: TGTGCCAGTAAGGACCAGAGCCTTATTAATCAGCCCCAGCATTTT.

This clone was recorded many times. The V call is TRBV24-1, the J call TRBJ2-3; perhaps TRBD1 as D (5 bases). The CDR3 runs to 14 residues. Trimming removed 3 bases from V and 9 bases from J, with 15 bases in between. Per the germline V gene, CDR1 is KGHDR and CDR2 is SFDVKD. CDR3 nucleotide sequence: TGTGCCACCAGTGATCCAGCCCAGGGTAGAACGCAGTATTTT. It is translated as CATSDPAQGRTQYF.

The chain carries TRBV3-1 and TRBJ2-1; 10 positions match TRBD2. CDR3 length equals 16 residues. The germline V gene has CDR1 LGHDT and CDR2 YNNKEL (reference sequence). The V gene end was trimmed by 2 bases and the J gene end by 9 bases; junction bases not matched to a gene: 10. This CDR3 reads CASSQHASGSLSEQFF. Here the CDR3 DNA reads TGTGCCAGCAGCCAACACGCTAGCGGGAGTTTAAGTGAGCAGTTCTTC.

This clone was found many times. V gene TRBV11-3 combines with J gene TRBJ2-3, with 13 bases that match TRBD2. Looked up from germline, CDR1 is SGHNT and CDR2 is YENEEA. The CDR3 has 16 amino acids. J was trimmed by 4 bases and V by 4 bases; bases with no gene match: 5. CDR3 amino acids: CASSWTSGSGSDTQYF. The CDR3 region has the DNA TGTGCCAGCAGCTGGACTAGCGGGAGTGGGTCAGATACGCAGTATTTT.

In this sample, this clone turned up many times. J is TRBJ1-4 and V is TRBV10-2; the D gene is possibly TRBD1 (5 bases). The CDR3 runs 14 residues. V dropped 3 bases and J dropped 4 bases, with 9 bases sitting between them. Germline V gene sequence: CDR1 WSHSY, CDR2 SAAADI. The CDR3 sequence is CASSDAGLNEKLFF. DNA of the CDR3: TGCGCCAGCAGTGACGCAGGGCTTAATGAAAAACTGTTTTTT.

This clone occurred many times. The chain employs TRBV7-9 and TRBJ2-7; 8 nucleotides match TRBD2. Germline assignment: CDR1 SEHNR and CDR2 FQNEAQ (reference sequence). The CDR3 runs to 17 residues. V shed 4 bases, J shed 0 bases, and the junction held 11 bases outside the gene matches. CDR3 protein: CASSSGWRLANSYEQYF. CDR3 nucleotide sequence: TGTGCCAGCAGCTCGGGATGGCGACTAGCGAACTCCTACGAGCAGTACTTC.

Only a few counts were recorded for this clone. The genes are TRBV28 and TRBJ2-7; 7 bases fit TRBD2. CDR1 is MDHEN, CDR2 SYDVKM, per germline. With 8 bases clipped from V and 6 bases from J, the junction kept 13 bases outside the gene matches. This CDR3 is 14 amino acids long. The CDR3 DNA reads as TGTGCCAGCGCAACCTTGGAGGGGAGGGGCGAGCAGTACTTC. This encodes CASATLEGRGEQYF.

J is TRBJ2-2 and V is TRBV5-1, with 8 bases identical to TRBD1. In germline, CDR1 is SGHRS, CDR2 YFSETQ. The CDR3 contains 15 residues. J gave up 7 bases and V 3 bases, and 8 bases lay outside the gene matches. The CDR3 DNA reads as TGCGCCAGCAGCTCCAAGACAGGGGCGTACGGGGAGCTGTTTTTT. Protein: CASSSKTGAYGELFF.

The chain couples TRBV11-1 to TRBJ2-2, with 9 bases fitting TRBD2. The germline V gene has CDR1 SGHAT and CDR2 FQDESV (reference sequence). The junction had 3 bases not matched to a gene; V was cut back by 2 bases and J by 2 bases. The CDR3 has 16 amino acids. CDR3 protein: CASSLILAGNTGELFF. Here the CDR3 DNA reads TGTGCCAGCAGCTTAATCCTAGCGGGAAACACCGGGGAGCTGTTTTTT.

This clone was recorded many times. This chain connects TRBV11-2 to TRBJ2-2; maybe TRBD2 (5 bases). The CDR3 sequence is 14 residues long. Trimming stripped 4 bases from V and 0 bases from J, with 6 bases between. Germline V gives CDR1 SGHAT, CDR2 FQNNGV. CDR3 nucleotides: TGTGCCAGCAGCTCCGGGACGAACACCGGGGAGCTGTTTTTT. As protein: CASSSGTNTGELFF.

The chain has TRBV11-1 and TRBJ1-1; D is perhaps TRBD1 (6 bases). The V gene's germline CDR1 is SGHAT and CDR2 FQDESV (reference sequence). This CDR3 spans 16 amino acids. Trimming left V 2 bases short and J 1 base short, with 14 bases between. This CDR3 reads CASSLRLGHKNTEAFF. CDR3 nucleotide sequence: TGTGCCAGCAGCTTAAGGTTGGGACACAAGAACACTGAAGCTTTCTTT.

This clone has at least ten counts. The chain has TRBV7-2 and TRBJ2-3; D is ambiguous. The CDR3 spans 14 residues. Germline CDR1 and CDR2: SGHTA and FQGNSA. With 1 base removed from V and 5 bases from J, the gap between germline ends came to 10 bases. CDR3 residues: CASSLDGVLDTQYF. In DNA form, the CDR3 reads TGTGCCAGCAGCTTAGATGGAGTGTTAGATACGCAGTATTTT.